This T cell receptor (beta chain) was sequenced in a study of CD8 T cells in ankylosing spondylitis (dated by TCRdb to 2016 to 2017). Context from the whole study: T cell receptor beta repertoires were profiled in healthy donors and ankylosing spondylitis patients so that disease-linked TCR variants could be found. The whole study cohort included 108 healthy donors and around 24 ankylosing spondylitis patients. Peripheral blood samples were taken, and synovial fluid was additionally collected from ankylosing spondylitis patients. The paper's findings and limits, for the study overall: Blood from ankylosing spondylitis patients appeared to be characterized by a TCR beta motif composed of about 8 highly homologous amino acid variants. The disease-linked clones were reported as significantly enriched in matched synovial fluid samples from ankylosing spondylitis patients. Some motif variants had previously been reported in the synovial fluid and blood of reactive arthritis patients, which suggests shared mechanisms of disease initiation. In peripheral blood, the disease-linked clones were found at relatively low frequencies and had a CD8+ phenotype.

The run used an Illumina HiSeq 2500. Quantitative 5'-RACE with molecular barcodes was the method used to prepare the TCR beta libraries. In the authors' own workflow: To identify disease-linked TCR variants, a new computational method was used, one built on a probabilistic model of VDJ rearrangement. TCRdb reworked the public reads: Q25 trimming with fastp, MiXCR clone assembly, productive beta chains retained. Entries that share a CDR3 protein sequence are merged under the most common genes and DNA. The V and J calls come from TCRdb's annotation, not from the publication. The sample table shows fewer than 500,000 distinct CDR3 sequences, and approximately 26% are seen once. The top ten hold 0.89% of the sample. The CDR3 contains 13 residues, cysteine and phenylalanine counted. Only the CDR3 region is kept as DNA, spanning 39 bases read in frame from base 1. The germline V gene encodes CDR1 SGHNT and CDR2 YENEEA. V is reduced by 2 bases and J by 1 base, leaving a spacing of 5 bases between them.

This clonotype was observed a handful of times. Its antigen is not yet known. One base away there is no much larger clone; base qualities are not given. The receptor chain draws on TRBV11-3 and TRBJ1-1, with the identity of the D gene unclear. The TCR originated in a male donor with ankylosing spondylitis. Input material: blood, either unsorted or a sorted T cell fraction (not recorded which). In nucleotides, the sequence is TGTGCCAGCAGCTTAATGGGGAACACTGAAGCTTTCTTT. Translated, it gives CASSLMGNTEAFF.